What follows are 9 T cell receptor beta chains derived from one specimen sequenced in a study of vaccination effects on CD4 cells after COVID-19. Sequencing was preceded by expansion of antigen-specific CD4+ T cells with viral peptide pools in the ViraFEST assay. Subsequent to a culture period of under 11 days, CD4+ T cells were isolated. The healthy vaccine recipients, who had no prior SARS-CoV-2 infection, showed negative nucleocapsid antibodies. Which antigens these TCRs recognize remains unknown. Data came from immunoSEQ multiplex PCR; TCRdb stores just in-frame clones and leaves some out. The sample contains about 63,000 clones, about 80% of which appear only once. The sequencing used CD4+ T cells from PBMCs cultured with HCoV-OC43 spike peptides, collected before COVID-19 vaccination. Subset defined: HCoV-OC43 spike overlapping peptide pool stimulation. The receptors were gathered from a human donor who received a COVID-19 vaccine.

The chain couples TRBV15 to TRBJ1-2, with 8 bases matching TRBD1. The germline gives CDR1 LNHNV, CDR2 YYDKDF (reference sequence). This CDR3 is 13 amino acids long. V lost 5 bases and J lost 5; bases outside the gene matches: 4. The CDR3 DNA follows: TGTGCCACCAGCCGGGACAGGCTTTATGGCTACACCTTC. Encoded protein: CATSRDRLYGYTF.

This sequence joins TRBV6-5 and TRBJ2-2, with D tentatively TRBD1 (6 bases). The V and J ends lost 5 bases and 6 bases respectively, with 16 bases between them. Per the germline V gene, CDR1 is MNHEY and CDR2 is SVGAGI. The CDR3 has 15 amino acids. The CDR3 protein is CASSRGIQGAGELFF. The CDR3, as DNA: TGTGCCAGCAGTCGAGGAATACAGGGAGCCGGGGAGCTGTTTTTT.

This clone was detected only a few times. This chain links TRBV9 with TRBJ1-3; D call uncertain. The length of the CDR3 is 14 residues. The germline V and J ends were trimmed by 6 bases and 3 bases, with 13 bases remaining between them. Germline V gene data show CDR1 as SGDLS and CDR2 as YYNGEE. The CDR3 loop is CASTPTFFGNTIYF. The CDR3 DNA is TGTGCCAGCACCCCCACTTTTTTTGGAAACACCATATATTTT.

This sequence joins TRBV7-8 and TRBJ1-2; D perhaps matches TRBD1 (5 bases). V gave up 5 bases and J gave up 0 bases, with 13 bases separating them. The CDR3 spans 15 residues. CDR1 and CDR2 (germline): SGHVS, FQNEAQ. The DNA for the CDR3 is TGTGCCAGCAGCCTGAACAGGTTTTCTAACTATGGCTACACCTTC. This sequence encodes CASSLNRFSNYGYTF.

The V call is TRBV11-2, the J call TRBJ1-6, with TRBD1 as a possible D gene (5 bases). The CDR3 contains 14 residues. Germline CDR1 and CDR2: SGHAT and FQNNGV. The germline V and J ends were trimmed by 5 bases and 10 bases, with 15 bases remaining between them. In DNA form, the CDR3 reads TGTGCCAGCAGCCCCGGGACGGATGGCTCACCCCTCCACTTT. The encoded protein is CASSPGTDGSPLHF.

CDR3 region: CASSRAGGSGYNEQFF. The CDR3 coding sequence is TGCGCCAGCAGCCGAGCGGGGGGCTCTGGCTACAATGAGCAGTTCTTC. This chain connects TRBV4-3 to TRBJ2-1, with 9 bases that match TRBD2. The V gene's germline CDR1 is LGHNA and CDR2 YSLEER. V was pared by 4 bases and J by 3 bases, with 7 bases of the junction left unmatched. The CDR3 is 16 residues long.

In nucleotides, the CDR3 is TGTGCCAGCAGCGTAGATTCCGGACAGTTTAACTATGGCTACACCTTC. It yields the protein CASSVDSGQFNYGYTF. V is TRBV9 and J is TRBJ1-2, with a tentative D call TRBD1 (6 bases). From germline, CDR1 is SGDLS and CDR2 YYNGEE. CDR3 length: 16 amino acids. Trimming took off 0 bases at V and 1 base at J, with 13 bases between the two ends.

This chain joins TRBV15 and TRBJ2-7, with TRBD2 matching over 8 bases. CDR1 is LNHNV and CDR2 is YYDKDF in the germline V gene (reference sequence). There are 17 residues in the CDR3. V lost 0 bases to trimming and J lost 2 bases; unmatched junction nucleotides: 9. The CDR3 coding sequence is TGTGCCACCAGCAGAGATCTTCTCGCGGGGGGAGCCTACGAGCAGTACGTC. It encodes CATSRDLLAGGAYEQYV.

V is TRBV5-1 and J is TRBJ2-7, with 12 bases matching TRBD1. J lost 2 bases, V lost 3 bases, and 3 bases had no gene match. In germline, CDR1 is SGHRS, CDR2 YFSETQ. The CDR3 is made up of 15 amino acids. This CDR3 reads CASSWGTGGTYEQYV. CDR3 nucleotide sequence: TGCGCCAGCAGCTGGGGGACAGGGGGCACCTACGAGCAGTACGTC.